Listed below are T cell receptor beta chains from one sample, sequenced in a study of response to subunit inactivated influenza vaccine. In TCRdb, the RT-PCR reads were re-called with MiXCR into one record per CDR3 protein. Of 550,000 to 800,000 distinct CDR3 sequences in the sample, 15% to 18% were seen once. Sequenced here: PBMCs from blood, sampled 11 to 12 days after vaccination. The receptors shown here come from a man in his fifties who received an inactivated influenza vaccine. Both conserved end residues are part of each CDR3. Fields, in order: clone size, D gene, V gene, J gene, CDR3 DNA, CDR3 protein. The D gene is left open where the match is weak. Size values are once, few and many counts, or a class for expanded clones, and some rows have none.

abundance: few
d_gene: TRBD2
v_gene: TRBV20-1
j_gene: TRBJ2-2
CDR3nt: TGCAGTGCTAGTCGGCTAGCGGGGCACGGGGGGGAGCTGTTTTTT
CDR3aa: CSASRLAGHGGELFF

abundance: -
d_gene: -
v_gene: TRBV2
j_gene: TRBJ2-7
CDR3nt: TGTGCCAGCAGTGAAGCGGGCGGGCAGTACTTC
CDR3aa: CASSEAGGQYF

abundance: -
d_gene: TRBD2
v_gene: TRBV10-3
j_gene: TRBJ2-7
CDR3nt: TGTGCCATCAGTGTAACTAGCGGGAGGGCTGGCCACGAGCAGTACTTC
CDR3aa: CAISVTSGRAGHEQYF

abundance: few
d_gene: -
v_gene: TRBV6-1
j_gene: TRBJ2-2
CDR3nt: TGTGCCAGCAGTGAAGCGGGTTCCAGCCGGGAGCTGTTTTTT
CDR3aa: CASSEAGSSRELFF

abundance: -
d_gene: -
v_gene: TRBV20-1
j_gene: TRBJ2-3
CDR3nt: TGCAGTGCTAGTTCCCCTGGCGGCATTAGCACAGATACGCAGTATTTT
CDR3aa: CSASSPGGISTDTQYF

abundance: -
d_gene: TRBD2
v_gene: TRBV7-2
j_gene: TRBJ2-7
CDR3nt: TGTGCCAGCAGCTTAGGGGGGACTAGCGGGGGATACGAGCAGTACTTC
CDR3aa: CASSLGGTSGGYEQYF

abundance: -
d_gene: -
v_gene: TRBV6-1
j_gene: TRBJ2-1
CDR3nt: TGTGCCAGCAGCGAAACTAGCATGGATGAGCAGTTCTTC
CDR3aa: CASSETSMDEQFF

abundance: -
d_gene: -
v_gene: TRBV12-3/TRBV12-4
j_gene: TRBJ1-1
CDR3nt: TGTGCCAGCAGTTTCCCGAAAGTAGGAGCTTTCTTT
CDR3aa: CASSFPKVGAFF

abundance: -
d_gene: -
v_gene: TRBV3-1
j_gene: TRBJ1-2
CDR3nt: TGTGCCAGCAGCCGCGAAAGACTTAACTATGGCTACACCTTC
CDR3aa: CASSRERLNYGYTF

abundance: many
d_gene: -
v_gene: TRBV7-9
j_gene: TRBJ2-7
CDR3nt: TGTGCCAGCAGCTTGGGGTTGGGCAGGTTCTCCTACGAGCAGTACTTC
CDR3aa: CASSLGLGRFSYEQYF

abundance: -
d_gene: -
v_gene: TRBV19
j_gene: TRBJ1-1
CDR3nt: TGTGCCAGTAGCGTCGTAATGAACACTGAAGCTTTCTTT
CDR3aa: CASSVVMNTEAFF

abundance: -
d_gene: -
v_gene: TRBV20-1
j_gene: TRBJ2-3
CDR3nt: TGCAGTGCTAGACTTAGCACAGATACGCAGTATTTT
CDR3aa: CSARLSTDTQYF

abundance: many
d_gene: -
v_gene: TRBV11-2
j_gene: TRBJ2-2
CDR3nt: TGTGCCAGCAGCTTAGGTACCAGGGCGAACACCGGGGAGCTGTTTTTT
CDR3aa: CASSLGTRANTGELFF

abundance: -
d_gene: -
v_gene: TRBV18
j_gene: TRBJ2-1
CDR3nt: TGTGCCAGCTCACTCGGACAGACACTCTACAATGAGCAGTTCTTC
CDR3aa: CASSLGQTLYNEQFF

abundance: -
d_gene: TRBD2
v_gene: TRBV7-8
j_gene: TRBJ2-5
CDR3nt: TGTGCCAGCAGCCCTCTGACTAGCGGGAATCAAGAGACCCAGTACTTC
CDR3aa: CASSPLTSGNQETQYF

abundance: -
d_gene: -
v_gene: TRBV7-2
j_gene: TRBJ2-4
CDR3nt: TGTGCCAGCAGCTCGGGAAACCGGGACATTCAGTACTTC
CDR3aa: CASSSGNRDIQYF

abundance: many
d_gene: -
v_gene: TRBV5-1
j_gene: TRBJ2-7
CDR3nt: TGCGCCAGCAGCTTGGAAAGGCAGGCGGAGCAGTACTTC
CDR3aa: CASSLERQAEQYF

abundance: -
d_gene: -
v_gene: TRBV12-3/TRBV12-4
j_gene: TRBJ1-6
CDR3nt: TGTGCCAGCAGATTCCCGGGGTTAGAATTCCCACCCCTCCACTTT
CDR3aa: CASRFPGLEFPPLHF

abundance: -
d_gene: TRBD2
v_gene: TRBV30
j_gene: TRBJ2-1
CDR3nt: TGTGCCGTGCACGGGGGGACCTACAATGAGCAGTTCTTC
CDR3aa: CAVHGGTYNEQFF

abundance: few
d_gene: -
v_gene: TRBV20-1
j_gene: TRBJ1-5
CDR3nt: TGCAGTGCTAGATTAAAGGAGGGATTTAATCAGCCCCAGCATTTT
CDR3aa: CSARLKEGFNQPQHF

abundance: few
d_gene: -
v_gene: TRBV10-1
j_gene: TRBJ1-6
CDR3nt: TGCGCCAGCCGGGGAGGGGAGGGGGGATTAAGCTCACCCCTCCACTTT
CDR3aa: CASRGGEGGLSSPLHF

abundance: few
d_gene: TRBD1
v_gene: TRBV12-3/TRBV12-4
j_gene: TRBJ1-2
CDR3nt: TGTGCCAGCAGGGCCGAGGACAGGACTAACTATGGCTACACCTTC
CDR3aa: CASRAEDRTNYGYTF

abundance: -
d_gene: -
v_gene: TRBV7-2
j_gene: TRBJ2-6
CDR3nt: TGTGCCAGCAGCTTAGTTGCGACAAGTGGGGCCAACGTCCTGACTTTC
CDR3aa: CASSLVATSGANVLTF

abundance: few
d_gene: TRBD1
v_gene: TRBV3-1
j_gene: TRBJ2-5
CDR3nt: TGTGCCAGCAGGATAGGACAGGGGACGATCCAAGAGACCCAGTACTTC
CDR3aa: CASRIGQGTIQETQYF

abundance: few
d_gene: TRBD1
v_gene: TRBV4-3
j_gene: TRBJ2-1
CDR3nt: TGCGCCAGCAGCCAATCAGACAGGGGTCCCTACAATGAGCAGTTCTTC
CDR3aa: CASSQSDRGPYNEQFF

abundance: -
d_gene: -
v_gene: TRBV24-1
j_gene: TRBJ2-1
CDR3nt: TGTGCCACCAGCGGGAGCCGGGATGAGCAGTTCTTC
CDR3aa: CATSGSRDEQFF

abundance: -
d_gene: -
v_gene: TRBV12-3/TRBV12-4
j_gene: TRBJ2-7
CDR3nt: TGTGCCAGCAGCTCCCGGGACGGGGCCTACGAGCAGTACTTC
CDR3aa: CASSSRDGAYEQYF

abundance: few
d_gene: -
v_gene: TRBV10-3
j_gene: TRBJ1-6
CDR3nt: TGTGCCATCAGTGAGTCAGGAGGGTCACCCCTCCACTTT
CDR3aa: CAISESGGSPLHF

abundance: -
d_gene: -
v_gene: TRBV6-2/TRBV6-3
j_gene: TRBJ1-1
CDR3nt: TGTGCCAGCAGTTACAGGGGGTTCGTCACTGAAGCTTTCTTT
CDR3aa: CASSYRGFVTEAFF

abundance: few
d_gene: -
v_gene: TRBV6-2/TRBV6-3
j_gene: TRBJ1-6
CDR3nt: TGTGCCAGCCTTGACAGGACAAATTCACCCCTCCACTTT
CDR3aa: CASLDRTNSPLHF

abundance: few
d_gene: TRBD1
v_gene: TRBV5-1
j_gene: TRBJ2-5
CDR3nt: TGCGCCAGCACCGTCTCACAGGGGGCATTGGAGACCCAGTACTTC
CDR3aa: CASTVSQGALETQYF

abundance: -
d_gene: TRBD1
v_gene: TRBV12-3/TRBV12-4
j_gene: TRBJ2-7
CDR3nt: TGTGCCAGCAGCGGGACAGGGGACGAGCAGTACTTC
CDR3aa: CASSGTGDEQYF

abundance: -
d_gene: TRBD2
v_gene: TRBV9
j_gene: TRBJ2-7
CDR3nt: TGTGCCAGCAGCGGGGGGACTAGCGGGAGCGTCTACGAGCAGTACTTC
CDR3aa: CASSGGTSGSVYEQYF

abundance: -
d_gene: -
v_gene: TRBV12-3/TRBV12-4
j_gene: TRBJ1-1
CDR3nt: TGTGCCAGCAGAGTCGACACGAACACTGAAGCTTTCTTT
CDR3aa: CASRVDTNTEAFF

abundance: few
d_gene: TRBD1
v_gene: TRBV29-1
j_gene: TRBJ2-1
CDR3nt: TGCAGCGTTGAAGTCACAGGGGCTAATGAGCAGTTCTTC
CDR3aa: CSVEVTGANEQFF

abundance: few
d_gene: TRBD2
v_gene: TRBV5-6
j_gene: TRBJ2-1
CDR3nt: TGTGCCAGCAGCCCAAGACCCGGACTAGCGGGAGTGTGGGGGAATGAGCAGTTCTTC
CDR3aa: CASSPRPGLAGVWGNEQFF

abundance: -
d_gene: TRBD2
v_gene: TRBV4-1
j_gene: TRBJ2-1
CDR3nt: TGCGCCAGCAGCCAAGTTGGAGCGGGATTATCCAATGAGCAGTTCTTC
CDR3aa: CASSQVGAGLSNEQFF

abundance: -
d_gene: -
v_gene: TRBV4-3
j_gene: TRBJ1-2
CDR3nt: TGCGCCAGCAGCCACTTAGTTTCTTCGGGCTACACCTTC
CDR3aa: CASSHLVSSGYTF

abundance: -
d_gene: -
v_gene: TRBV5-1
j_gene: TRBJ1-1
CDR3nt: TGCGCCAGCAGCTTGCCCCAGGGGAACACTGAAGCTTTCTTT
CDR3aa: CASSLPQGNTEAFF

abundance: few
d_gene: -
v_gene: TRBV4-2
j_gene: TRBJ1-4
CDR3nt: TGTGCCAGCAGCCAAAAATACGAAAAACTGTTTTTT
CDR3aa: CASSQKYEKLFF

abundance: -
d_gene: -
v_gene: TRBV7-9
j_gene: TRBJ1-1
CDR3nt: TGTGCCAGCAGGAAGGATACGGTCGACACTGAAGCTTTCTTT
CDR3aa: CASRKDTVDTEAFF

abundance: many
d_gene: TRBD1
v_gene: TRBV6-1
j_gene: TRBJ1-5
CDR3nt: TGTGCCAGCAGTGATGACAGGGATCAGCCCCAGCATTTT
CDR3aa: CASSDDRDQPQHF

abundance: many
d_gene: TRBD2
v_gene: TRBV7-2
j_gene: TRBJ2-3
CDR3nt: TGTGCCAGCAGCCCCGAGACTAGCGGGGGGGCCGCGCAGTATTTT
CDR3aa: CASSPETSGGAAQYF

abundance: few
d_gene: TRBD1
v_gene: TRBV14
j_gene: TRBJ2-7
CDR3nt: TGTGCCAGCAGCCAAGACCGAAACTCAAGGGGACAGAAGCAGTACTTC
CDR3aa: CASSQDRNSRGQKQYF

abundance: few
d_gene: -
v_gene: TRBV5-5
j_gene: TRBJ2-2
CDR3nt: TGTGCCAGCAGTGGGGCTAGCGTCGGGGAGCTGTTTTTT
CDR3aa: CASSGASVGELFF

abundance: -
d_gene: -
v_gene: TRBV5-1
j_gene: TRBJ2-3
CDR3nt: TGCGCCAGCAGCTTGGGTATTTTGGCCACCATTTCAGATACGCAGTATTTT
CDR3aa: CASSLGILATISDTQYF

abundance: -
d_gene: -
v_gene: TRBV12-3/TRBV12-4
j_gene: TRBJ2-7
CDR3nt: TGTGCCAGCAGCTGGGGACTGCCGACCTACGAGCAGTACTTC
CDR3aa: CASSWGLPTYEQYF

abundance: -
d_gene: TRBD1
v_gene: TRBV6-1
j_gene: TRBJ2-7
CDR3nt: TGTGCCAGCAGACCACAGACAGGGTTCTACGAGCAGTACTTC
CDR3aa: CASRPQTGFYEQYF

abundance: -
d_gene: -
v_gene: TRBV11-2
j_gene: TRBJ2-7
CDR3nt: TGTGCCAGCAGCTTAGATACTGTGACAGCCGAGCAGTACTTC
CDR3aa: CASSLDTVTAEQYF

abundance: -
d_gene: -
v_gene: TRBV18
j_gene: TRBJ2-3
CDR3nt: TGTGCCAGCTCACCACGGGACGGAAGCGTTACGCAGTATTTT
CDR3aa: CASSPRDGSVTQYF